This T cell receptor beta chain was retrieved from a study of blood T cell repertoires in COVID-19. In the study overall: COVID-19 samples, acute and convalescent, were from the United States, Italy and Spain. PBMCs, B-cell-depleted T cells, or T cells were the source of the cDNA or gDNA that made up the material.

Deletions cut 0 bases from V and 2 bases from J, with 8 bases between. CDR1 is MGHRA and CDR2 is YSYEKL in the germline V gene. The CDR3 sequence is 16 residues long. Per the original data handling: Estimated nucleated cell counts came from reference gene primer amplification. Profiled with immunoSEQ multiplex PCR; TCRdb holds only in-frame clones, not every one. Clone size and the V and J calls come from that table; the DNA yielded D and trimming. The table includes some 46,000 clones, 88% detected once. Sequencing input: peripheral blood. This TCR was sampled from a man between 50 and 59 years old with acute or convalescent COVID-19. This sequence joins TRBV4-1 and TRBJ1-6, with D possibly being TRBD1 (5 bases). The CDR3 DNA sequence: TGCGCCAGCAGCCAAGATGCGGGGCCCTATAATTCACCCCTCCACTTT. It codes for CASSQDAGPYNSPLHF.